Below are 32 T cell receptor beta chains sequenced from a single sample in a study of Ad26.COV2.S vaccination and SARS-CoV-2 variants. Regarding treatment: about 20 received Ad26.COV2.S at low or high dose, single or two shots; roughly five received placebo; per-sample allocation not given. The samples date from day 63 after the first vaccine or placebo injection. Profiling relied on immunoSEQ multiplex PCR, and the TCRdb table lists in-frame clones only, not all of them. Found here are hundreds of thousands of clones, roughly 86% of them singletons; the top ten hold around 3%. The starting material was peripheral blood, obtained in a trial of Ad26.COV2.S vaccine versus placebo. These receptors all come from a person aged 18-60 years who received the Ad26.COV2.S COVID-19 vaccine or a placebo.

About this clone itself: In the same sample, other DNA sequences code for this CDR3. The CDR3 DNA reads TGTGCCAGCAGCCCCGGACGTATGAACACTGAAGCTTTCTTT. Translating it yields CASSPGRMNTEAFF. The chain links TRBV7-9 to TRBJ1-1, with D unclear. This CDR3 is 14 amino acids long. V lost 5 bases and J 0 bases, leaving 10 bases between the germline ends. The germline V gene has CDR1 SEHNR and CDR2 FQNEAQ (reference sequence).

Only one count was recorded for this clone. This chain links TRBV6-4 with TRBJ2-3; 11 nucleotides align to TRBD2. This CDR3 region has 15 residues. V dropped 1 base and J dropped 5; count of bases not matched to a gene: 2. Germline values: CDR1 MRHNA, CDR2 SNTAGT. CDR3 nucleotides: TGTGCCAGCAGTGACTTAGCGGGGGGGCAAGATACGCAGTATTTT. Its protein is CASSDLAGGQDTQYF.

The chain employs TRBV5-1 and TRBJ2-7; 7 bases map to TRBD1. The V gene end was trimmed by 2 bases and the J gene end by 5 bases; junction bases not matched to a gene: 7. Germline assignment: CDR1 SGHRS and CDR2 YFSETQ. This CDR3 has 14 amino acids. The CDR3 protein is CASSFGTALDEQYF. In DNA form, the CDR3 reads TGCGCCAGCAGCTTCGGGACAGCCCTCGACGAGCAGTACTTC.

V gene TRBV29-1 combines with J gene TRBJ2-5, with 12 bases matching TRBD2. Germline CDR1 SQVTM, CDR2 ANQGSEA. After removal of 7 bases from V and 3 bases from J, the junction contained 12 bases not matched to a gene. The CDR3 consists of 16 residues. The chain's CDR3 is CSATYRRLAGEETQYF. The DNA of the CDR3 is TGCAGCGCCACATACCGCAGACTAGCGGGAGAAGAGACCCAGTACTTC.

The V call is TRBV5-3, the J call TRBJ1-1; D is unresolved. TRBV5-3 is classed as an ORF, of uncertain function. Trimming removed 6 bases at V and 0 bases at J, with 21 bases between. This CDR3 is built from 17 residues. The CDR3 sequence is CARILSAGKVVNTEAFF. The DNA of the CDR3 is TGTGCCAGAATCCTGTCCGCTGGGAAAGTAGTGAACACTGAAGCTTTCTTT.

This clone occurred once. The chain is built from TRBV5-5 and TRBJ2-3; D unclear. V lost 5 bases to trimming and J lost 3 bases, with 7 bases between them. The CDR3 runs 12 residues. Germline-derived CDR1 and CDR2 are SGHKS and YYEKEE (reference sequence). The CDR3: CASRHGTDTQYF. DNA for the CDR3: TGTGCCAGCAGGCACGGGACAGATACGCAGTATTTT.

The chain is built from TRBV4-2 and TRBJ1-3; the D is unclear. Germline assignment: CDR1 LGHNA and CDR2 YNFKEQ. CDR3 length: 15 residues. The V gene lost 0 bases and the J gene lost 0 bases, with 6 bases spanning the gap. In DNA, the CDR3 is TGTGCCAGCAGCCAAGAGGGCAACTCTGGAAACACCATATATTTT. Its protein is CASSQEGNSGNTIYF.

The chain uses TRBV30 and TRBJ2-3; 7 nucleotides match TRBD2. Germline V gene data show CDR1 as GTSNPN and CDR2 as SVGIG (reference sequence). The V gene end was trimmed by 8 bases and the J gene end by 6 bases; junction bases not matched to a gene: 11. The CDR3 consists of 13 residues. CDR3 bases: TGTGCCGTCAACCGGGACGGGGGGGATACGCAGTATTTT. Its translation: CAVNRDGGDTQYF.

This sequence joins TRBV5-1 and TRBJ1-2; a weak D match, TRBD1 (6 bases). The CDR3 is 16 amino acids. CDR1 is SGHRS and CDR2 is YFSETQ in the germline V gene. The ends were cut back, 4 bases at V and 5 bases at J, with 21 bases in the middle. CDR3 protein: CASSASLDWTAYGYTF. The CDR3 DNA sequence: TGCGCCAGCAGCGCCTCCCTTGATTGGACAGCATATGGCTACACCTTC.

This chain uses TRBV5-1 with TRBJ1-2; 7 positions agree with TRBD1. Unmatched junction bases numbered 12, after V lost 3 bases and J lost 4 bases. CDR3 length equals 16 residues. Per the germline V gene, CDR1 is SGHRS and CDR2 is YFSETQ. The CDR3: CASSWIGGSGSYGYTF. The CDR3 nucleotides are TGCGCCAGCAGCTGGATAGGGGGCTCAGGTAGCTATGGCTACACCTTC.

Only one count was recorded for this clone. The rearrangement joins TRBV24-1 to TRBJ2-1, with TRBD2 identical over 11 bases. This CDR3 spans 16 amino acids. V was pared by 2 bases and J by 5 bases, with 4 bases of the junction left unmatched. CDR1 and CDR2 from the germline V gene are KGHDR and SFDVKD. The CDR3 region has the DNA TGTGCCACCAGTGATTCGGCTAGCGGGAGGCACAATGAGCAGTTCTTC. Translating gives CATSDSASGRHNEQFF.

V is TRBV2 and J is TRBJ2-7; TRBD1 agrees at 8 bases. Trimming at V came to 7 bases and at J to 5 bases, leaving 16 bases not matched to a gene. The CDR3 is 16 residues long. Germline CDR1 is SNHLY and CDR2 is FYNNEI. CDR3 DNA sequence: TGTGCCAGCACTCGCACCTGGACAGGGTTGGTGGACGAGCAGTACTTC. Its translation is CASTRTWTGLVDEQYF.

The genes are TRBV27 and TRBJ2-7, with a tentative D call TRBD1 (6 bases). The V gene lost 4 bases and the J gene lost 2 bases, with 15 bases spanning the gap. CDR1 is MNHEY, CDR2 SMNVEV, per germline (reference sequence). The CDR3 totals 15 residues. CDR3 amino acids: CASSSFLTGPYEQYF. The DNA for the CDR3 is TGTGCCAGCAGTTCCTTTCTGACAGGCCCCTACGAGCAGTACTTC.

The chain has TRBV29-1 and TRBJ2-7, with TRBD1 identical over 12 bases. CDR1 SQVTM and CDR2 ANQGSEA come from the germline V gene. There are 13 residues in the CDR3. After removal of 3 bases from V and 6 bases from J, the junction contained 3 bases not matched to a gene. In DNA form, the CDR3 reads TGCAGCGTTGAGGGACAGGGGGCGGCCGAGCAGTACTTC. The encoded protein is CSVEGQGAAEQYF.

This chain connects TRBV4-2 to TRBJ1-4; D unresolved. CDR1 LGHNA and CDR2 YNFKEQ come from the germline V gene. V was trimmed by 0 bases and J by 8 bases, leaving 16 bases between them. CDR3 size: 16 residues. The CDR3 spells CASSQEGRETGEKLFF. CDR3 bases: TGTGCCAGCAGCCAAGAGGGTAGGGAGACGGGGGAAAAACTGTTTTTT.

V gene TRBV4-1 combines with J gene TRBJ1-5, with 7 bases aligning to TRBD1. Germline V gene lookup returns CDR1 MGHRA and CDR2 YSYEKL. V dropped 3 bases and J dropped 3; count of bases not matched to a gene: 5. CDR3 length: 15 amino acids. The CDR3 here is CASSHRTGLNQPQHF. DNA of the CDR3: TGCGCCAGCAGCCATCGGACAGGCCTCAATCAGCCCCAGCATTTT.

The rearrangement joins TRBV12-3 or TRBV12-4 to TRBJ1-1; unclear D gene. This CDR3 has 11 amino acids. V was clipped by 8 bases and J by 7 bases, with 11 bases between them. This chain's CDR3 is CASRRAVEAFF. In DNA, the CDR3 is TGTGCCAGCCGACGAGCCGTTGAAGCTTTCTTT.

As for this clone: Mismatch with germline at one junction end may stem from a read error. The J gene is TRBJ2-3, the V gene TRBV4-1; 12 nucleotides line up with TRBD2. There are 14 residues in the CDR3. CDR1 and CDR2 from the germline V gene are MGHRA and YSYEKL. CDR3 residues: CASSQQTSGSTLNF. The CDR3 nucleotides are TGCGCCAGCAGCCAACAGACTAGCGGGAGCACCTTGAATTTT.

The V call is TRBV14, the J call TRBJ2-7, with a weak D call TRBD2 (6 bases). Trimming took off 0 bases at V and 9 bases at J, with 12 bases between the two ends. Germline V CDR1 and CDR2: SGHDN, FVKESK. This CDR3 is built from 13 residues. CDR3 sequence: CASSQDLRGGQYF. The CDR3 nucleotides are TGTGCCAGCAGCCAAGATCTAAGGGGAGGGCAGTACTTC. Together with reference TRBV14 and TRBJ2-7, the CDR3 gives the full variable domain: EAGVTQFPSHSVIEKGQTVTLRCDPISGHDNLYWYRRVMGKEIKFLLHFVKESKQDESGMPNNRFLAERTGGTYSTLKVQPAELEDSGVYFCASSQDLRGGQYFGPGTRLTVT.

V is TRBV7-6 and J is TRBJ2-3; a weak D match, TRBD2 (7 bases). CDR1 and CDR2 from the germline V gene are SGHVS and FNYEAQ. V was cut by 2 bases and J by 2 bases, with 20 bases left in between. CDR3 length: 18 amino acids. DNA of the CDR3: TGTGCCAGCAGCTTACGCGGTGGGGGCGGGGACTACACAGATACGCAGTATTTT. It yields the protein CASSLRGGGGDYTDTQYF. Using reference TRBV7-6 and TRBJ2-3 for the parts outside the CDR3, the full variable domain is GAGVSQSPRYKVTKRGQDVALRCDPISGHVSLYWYRQALGQGPEFLTYFNYEAQQDKSGLPNDRFSAERPEGSISTLTIQRTEQRDSAMYRCASSLRGGGGDYTDTQYFGPGTRLTVL.

The chain links TRBV7-9 to TRBJ2-5, with D tentatively TRBD1 (5 bases). Germline CDR1 is SEHNR and CDR2 is FQNEAQ (reference sequence). V was pared by 2 bases and J by 2 bases, with 24 bases between. This CDR3 is 19 amino acids long. In nucleotides, the CDR3 is TGTGCCAGCAGCTTATCTGGTTTCGGAACAGGTCGAGAACAAGAGACCCAGTACTTC. This sequence encodes CASSLSGFGTGREQETQYF.

The chain uses TRBV6-5 and TRBJ2-7; D not resolved. This CDR3 is 14 amino acids long. Trimming shortened V by 0 bases and J by 2 bases, and 8 bases separated the two germline ends. Germline CDR1 reads MNHEY; CDR2 reads SVGAGI. The CDR3 loop is CASSYSGETYEQYF. In nucleotides, the CDR3 is TGTGCCAGCAGTTACTCCGGAGAGACCTACGAGCAGTACTTC.

The chain combines TRBV2 with TRBJ1-6, with a tentative D call TRBD1 (5 bases). This CDR3 comprises 15 residues. From germline, CDR1 is SNHLY and CDR2 FYNNEI. V was cut by 0 bases and J by 6 bases, with 9 bases left in between. The CDR3 sequence is CASSEAGRANSPLHF. The DNA of the CDR3 is TGTGCCAGCAGTGAAGCCGGCAGGGCTAATTCACCCCTCCACTTT. Full variable domain (outside the CDR3, taken from reference TRBV2 and TRBJ1-6): EPEVTQTPSHQVTQMGQEVILRCVPISNHLYFYWYRQILGQKVEFLVSFYNNEISEKSEIFDDQFSVERPDGSNFTLKIRSTKLEDSAMYFCASSEAGRANSPLHFGNGTRLTVT.

This sequence joins TRBV4-1 and TRBJ2-2; 10 nucleotides match TRBD2. Germline CDR1 and CDR2: MGHRA and YSYEKL. The junction had 8 bases not matched to a gene; V was cut back by 2 bases and J by 5 bases. The CDR3 runs 17 residues. In nucleotides, the CDR3 is TGCGCCAGCAGCCAACGGGATAGCGGGAGGCAGACCGGGGAGCTGTTTTTT. It translates to CASSQRDSGRQTGELFF.

The rearrangement links TRBV6-5 to TRBJ2-7, with TRBD1 identical over 8 bases. Unmatched junction bases numbered 5, after V lost 2 bases and J lost 2 bases. Per germline, CDR1 MNHEY and CDR2 SVGAGI. The CDR3 has 15 residues. CDR3 region: CASSYGDRRTYEQYF. The CDR3 nucleotides read TGTGCCAGCAGTTACGGGGACAGGCGGACCTACGAGCAGTACTTC.

CDR3 nucleotide sequence: TGTGCCAGCAGTGATAGGGCAGAAGATCAGCCCCAGCATTTT. Residues: CASSDRAEDQPQHF. The chain is built from TRBV2 and TRBJ1-5; D gene unclear. CDR1 SNHLY and CDR2 FYNNEI come from the germline V gene. Trimming pared 3 bases from V and 5 bases from J, leaving 11 bases between. The CDR3 covers 14 residues.

The genes are TRBV7-2 and TRBJ1-2, with D unresolved. Trimming pared 4 bases from V and 8 bases from J, leaving 17 bases between. CDR3 size: 14 residues. CDR1 SGHTA and CDR2 FQGNSA come from the germline V gene. The CDR3 loop is CASSSPVRGGGYTF. DNA of the CDR3: TGTGCCAGCAGCTCTCCAGTCCGGGGTGGCGGCTACACCTTC. The full variable domain, rest sourced from reference TRBV7-2 and TRBJ1-2, is GAGVSQSPSNKVTEKGKDVELRCDPISGHTALYWYRQSLGQGLEFLIYFQGNSAPDKSGLPSDRFSAERTGGSVSTLTIQRTQQEDSAVYLCASSSPVRGGGYTFGSGTRLTVV.

This chain connects TRBV7-8 to TRBJ1-3, with D possibly being TRBD1 (5 bases). CDR3 length: 15 residues. Germline V gene data show CDR1 as SGHVS and CDR2 as FQNEAQ. Trimming took off 5 bases at V and 4 bases at J, with 15 bases between the two ends. The CDR3 nucleotides read TGTGCCAGCAGCATGAGGGGACTTGGGGGAAACACCATATATTTT. It is translated as CASSMRGLGGNTIYF.

V usage is TRBV18 and J usage is TRBJ1-4; possibly TRBD1 for D (5 bases). Per the germline V gene, CDR1 is KGHSH and CDR2 is LQKENI. V gave up 2 bases and J gave up 7 bases, with 17 bases separating them. This CDR3 is built from 16 residues. The CDR3 DNA sequence: TGTGCCAGCTCACCAACGAACGGGGGGGTAGTTGAAAAACTGTTTTTT. Its translation: CASSPTNGGVVEKLFF.

The chain couples TRBV6-5 to TRBJ2-5, with D uncertain. This CDR3 comprises 12 residues. Deletions cut 7 bases from V and 1 base from J, with 7 bases between. The germline V gene encodes CDR1 MNHEY and CDR2 SVGAGI. The DNA of the CDR3 is TGTGCCAGCAAATCGGGCCAAGAGACCCAGTACTTC. It codes for CASKSGQETQYF.

The chain has TRBV5-1 and TRBJ2-7, with TRBD2 matching over 13 bases. In germline, CDR1 is SGHRS, CDR2 YFSETQ. This CDR3 spans 17 amino acids. The ends lost 0 bases at V and 6 bases at J; junction bases unmatched: 9. The CDR3 DNA follows: TGCGCCAGCAGCTTGGGGGGGACTAGCGGGACCATTGGCGAGCAGTACTTC. This gives the protein CASSLGGTSGTIGEQYF.

This chain's CDR3 is CASSFSGTHTYEQYF. The CDR3 DNA follows: TGTGCCAGCAGCTTTTCCGGGACTCACACCTACGAGCAGTACTTC. The chain combines TRBV11-2 with TRBJ2-7; TRBD2 might be the D (6 bases). The germline V and J ends were trimmed by 3 bases and 2 bases, with 14 bases remaining between them. Per the germline V gene, CDR1 is SGHAT and CDR2 is FQNNGV. The length of the CDR3 is 15 residues.